The 2 T cell receptor beta chains listed next were all sequenced from one sample in a study of molecular identifiers for immune sequencing clone quantification. TCRdb redid the calling of the PCR reads with MiXCR, one entry per CDR3 protein. The sample holds 300,000 to 400,000 distinct CDR3 sequences, 20% to 25% seen once. The sequencing input was naive CD8+ T cells from blood, with Jurkat cell RNA spiked in. Subset given: FACS-sorted CD8+CD4-CCR7+CD45RA+ naive T cells. The receptor source for this set is a human donor in good health. Some libraries in this study had Jurkat cell RNA spiked in.

This clonotype was found many times. V gene TRBV7-6 combines with J gene TRBJ2-5; weak D call: TRBD2 (5 bases). The CDR3 sequence is 13 residues long. Trimming took off 5 bases at V and 4 bases at J, with 11 bases between the two ends. CDR1 SGHVS and CDR2 FNYEAQ come from the germline V gene. CDR3 sequence: CASSPSAGETQYF. In DNA form, the CDR3 reads TGTGCCAGCAGCCCTAGTGCGGGAGAGACCCAGTACTTC. Supplemented by reference TRBV7-6 and TRBJ2-5, the full variable domain reads GAGVSQSPRYKVTKRGQDVALRCDPISGHVSLYWYRQALGQGPEFLTYFNYEAQQDKSGLPNDRFSAERPEGSISTLTIQRTEQRDSAMYRCASSPSAGETQYFGPGTRLLVL.

In the case of this clonotype: Being one base from a much bigger clone, this may be a read error. The genes are TRBV4-1 and TRBJ2-7, with D possibly being TRBD1 (5 bases). Germline loops: CDR1 MGHRA, CDR2 YSYEKL. Trimming took 2 bases from V and 6 from J, leaving 14 bases between them. The CDR3 is made up of 14 amino acids. CDR3 bases: TGCGCCAGCAGCCAACCAGGGTACACCGTCGAGCAGTACTTC. Translated: CASSQPGYTVEQYF.